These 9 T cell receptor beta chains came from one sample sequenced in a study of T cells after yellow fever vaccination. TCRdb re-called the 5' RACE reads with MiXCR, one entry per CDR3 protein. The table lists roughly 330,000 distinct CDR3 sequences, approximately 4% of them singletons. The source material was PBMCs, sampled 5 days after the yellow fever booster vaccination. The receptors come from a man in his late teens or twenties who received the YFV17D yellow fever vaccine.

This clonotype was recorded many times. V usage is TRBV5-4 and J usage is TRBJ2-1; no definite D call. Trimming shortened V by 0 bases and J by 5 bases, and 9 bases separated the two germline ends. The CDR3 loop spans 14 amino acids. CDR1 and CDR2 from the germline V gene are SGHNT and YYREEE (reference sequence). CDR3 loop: CASSLAAANNEQFF. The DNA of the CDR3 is TGTGCCAGCAGCTTGGCCGCAGCTAACAATGAGCAGTTCTTC.

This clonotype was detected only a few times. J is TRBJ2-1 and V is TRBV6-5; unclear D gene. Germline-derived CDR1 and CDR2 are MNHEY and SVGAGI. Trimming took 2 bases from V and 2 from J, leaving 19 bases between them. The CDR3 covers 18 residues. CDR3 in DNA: TGTGCCAGCAGTTACCTTGGGGTGAGAAGGGCCCCCTACAATGAGCAGTTCTTC. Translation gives CASSYLGVRRAPYNEQFF.

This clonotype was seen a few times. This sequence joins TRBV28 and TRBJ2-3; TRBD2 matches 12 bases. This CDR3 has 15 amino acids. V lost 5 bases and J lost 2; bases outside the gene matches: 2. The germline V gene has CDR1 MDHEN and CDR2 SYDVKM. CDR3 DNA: TGTGCCAGCAGTCTAGCGGGGGGGATCACAGATACGCAGTATTTT. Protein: CASSLAGGITDTQYF. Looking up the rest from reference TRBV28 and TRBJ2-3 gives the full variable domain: DVKVTQSSRYLVKRTGEKVFLECVQDMDHENMFWYRQDPGLGLRLIYFSYDVKMKEKGDIPEGYSVSREKKERFSLILESASTNQTSMYLCASSLAGGITDTQYFGPGTRLTVL.

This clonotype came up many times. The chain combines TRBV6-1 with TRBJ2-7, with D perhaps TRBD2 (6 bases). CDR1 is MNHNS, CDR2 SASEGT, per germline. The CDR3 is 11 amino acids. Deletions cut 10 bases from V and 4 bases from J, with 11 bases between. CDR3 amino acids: CATLGRYEQYF. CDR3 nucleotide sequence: TGTGCCACCCTTGGGAGGTACGAGCAGTACTTC.

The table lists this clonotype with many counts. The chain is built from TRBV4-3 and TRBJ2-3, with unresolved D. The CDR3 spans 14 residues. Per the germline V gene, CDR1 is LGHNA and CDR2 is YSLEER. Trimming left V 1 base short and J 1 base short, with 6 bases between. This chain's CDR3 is CASSQGVGTDTQYF. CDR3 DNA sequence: TGCGCCAGCAGCCAAGGAGTGGGCACAGATACGCAGTATTTT.

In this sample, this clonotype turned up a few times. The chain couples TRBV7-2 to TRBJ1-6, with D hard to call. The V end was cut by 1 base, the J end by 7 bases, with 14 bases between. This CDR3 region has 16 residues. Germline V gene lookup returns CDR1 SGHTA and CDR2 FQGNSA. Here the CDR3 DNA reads TGTGCCAGCAGCTTAGTGGGTGGAGGAGGAAATTCACCCCTCCACTTT. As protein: CASSLVGGGGNSPLHF.

The CDR3 region has the DNA TGTGCCAGCAGTTTATCGTTGAGGGGCAGGAGCAATCAGCCCCAGCATTTT. It translates to CASSLSLRGRSNQPQHF. The rearrangement joins TRBV27 to TRBJ1-5; D is perhaps TRBD1 (5 bases). Trimming pared 0 bases from V and 1 base from J, leaving 13 bases between. The CDR3 runs to 17 residues. CDR1 is MNHEY, CDR2 SMNVEV, per germline (reference sequence).

The CDR3 spells CSARLAGESYEQYF. The CDR3 DNA is TGCAGTGCTCGCCTAGCGGGGGAATCCTACGAGCAGTACTTC. V gene TRBV20-1 combines with J gene TRBJ2-7; 10 nucleotides align to TRBD2. The CDR3 is 14 residues long. V shed 5 bases, J shed 1 base, and the junction held 5 bases outside the gene matches. CDR1 is DFQATT and CDR2 is SNEGSKA in the germline V gene (reference sequence).

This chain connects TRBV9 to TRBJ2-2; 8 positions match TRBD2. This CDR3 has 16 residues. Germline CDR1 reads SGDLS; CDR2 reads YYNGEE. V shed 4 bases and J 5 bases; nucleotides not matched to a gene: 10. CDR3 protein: CASSPTGTRKTGELFF. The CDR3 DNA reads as TGTGCCAGCAGCCCCACCGGGACTAGAAAAACCGGGGAGCTGTTTTTT.